This T cell receptor (beta chain) was sequenced in a study of regulatory T cells in long-lasting Graves disease. This clonotype was observed at least ten times. The time point was: persistent/refractory GD, antithyroid drugs over 5 years with positive TRAb. PBMC RNA was the source of the TCR library. HTBI primers from iRepertoire and Arm-PCR of CDR3 regions yielded the TCR beta libraries. MiXCR, run by TCRdb on the multiplex PCR reads, gives a single entry per CDR3 protein. The data show 700,000 or so distinct CDR3 sequences, about 30% seen once. The CDR3 consists of 16 residues. Germline loops: CDR1 MNHGY, CDR2 SVAAGI. J was trimmed by 6 bases and V by 3 bases; bases with no gene match: 11.

The TCR was taken from a female donor with Graves disease. V gene TRBV6-9 combines with J gene TRBJ2-3; 8 bases align to TRBD2. This specimen consisted of peripheral blood mononuclear cells (PBMCs), obtained when the disease was refractory, from a patient treated with antithyroid drugs. The CDR3: CASSYRAGENIDTQYF. CDR3 DNA: TGTGCCAGCAGTTACCGAGCGGGAGAAAACATTGATACGCAGTATTTT.